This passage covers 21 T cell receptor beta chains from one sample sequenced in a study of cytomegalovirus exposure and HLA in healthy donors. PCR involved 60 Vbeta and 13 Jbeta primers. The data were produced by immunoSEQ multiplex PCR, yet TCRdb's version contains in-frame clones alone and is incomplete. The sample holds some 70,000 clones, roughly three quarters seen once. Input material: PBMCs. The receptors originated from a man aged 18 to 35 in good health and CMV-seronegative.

CDR3 loop: CAIQRSRGPNEQFF. For the CDR3, the DNA is TGTGCCATCCAGAGGTCGCGGGGGCCTAATGAGCAGTTCTTC. The rearrangement joins TRBV10-3 to TRBJ2-1; tentatively, D is TRBD2 (7 bases). This CDR3 contains 14 residues. The germline CDR1 and CDR2 sequences are ENHRY and SYGVKD. V was shortened by 8 bases and J by 7 bases, with 18 bases between the two germline ends.

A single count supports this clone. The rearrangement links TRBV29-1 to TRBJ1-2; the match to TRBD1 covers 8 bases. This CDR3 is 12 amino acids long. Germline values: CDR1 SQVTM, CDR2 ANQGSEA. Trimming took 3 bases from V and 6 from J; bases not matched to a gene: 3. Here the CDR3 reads CSVEPGGHGYTF. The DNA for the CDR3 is TGCAGCGTTGAGCCAGGGGGCCATGGCTACACCTTC. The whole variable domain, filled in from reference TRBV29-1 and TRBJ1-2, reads SAVISQKPSRDICQRGTSLTIQCQVDSQVTMMFWYRQQPGQSLTLIATANQGSEATYESGFVIDKFPISRPNLTFSTLTVSNMSPEDSSIYLCSVEPGGHGYTFGSGTRLTVV.

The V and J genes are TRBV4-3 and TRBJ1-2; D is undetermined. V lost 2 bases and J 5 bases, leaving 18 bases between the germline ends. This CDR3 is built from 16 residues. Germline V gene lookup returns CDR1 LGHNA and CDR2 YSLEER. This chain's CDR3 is CASSQMTDGGPYGYTF. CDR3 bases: TGCGCCAGCAGCCAAATGACGGACGGAGGTCCGTATGGCTACACCTTC.

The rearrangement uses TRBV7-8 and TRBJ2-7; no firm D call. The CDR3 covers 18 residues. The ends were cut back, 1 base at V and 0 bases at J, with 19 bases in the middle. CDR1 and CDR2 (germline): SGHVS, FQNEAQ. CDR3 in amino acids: CASSLEVWAEKSSYEQYV. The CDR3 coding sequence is TGTGCCAGCAGCTTAGAAGTTTGGGCAGAAAAAAGCTCCTACGAGCAGTACGTC.

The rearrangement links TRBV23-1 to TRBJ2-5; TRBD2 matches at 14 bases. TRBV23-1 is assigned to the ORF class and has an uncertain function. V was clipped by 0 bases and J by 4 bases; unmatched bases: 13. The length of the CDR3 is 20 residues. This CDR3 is CASSQSEGLAGERAGETQYF. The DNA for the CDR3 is TGCGCCAGCAGTCAATCCGAGGGACTAGCGGGGGAGAGGGCTGGAGAGACCCAGTACTTC.

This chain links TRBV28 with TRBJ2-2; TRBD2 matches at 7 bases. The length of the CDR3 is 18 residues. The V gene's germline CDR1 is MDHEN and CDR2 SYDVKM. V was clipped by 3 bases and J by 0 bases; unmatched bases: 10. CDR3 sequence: CASSFPSGLFANTGELFF. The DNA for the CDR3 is TGTGCCAGCAGTTTCCCCTCGGGACTATTTGCGAACACCGGGGAGCTGTTTTTT. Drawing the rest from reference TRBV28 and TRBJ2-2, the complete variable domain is DVKVTQSSRYLVKRTGEKVFLECVQDMDHENMFWYRQDPGLGLRLIYFSYDVKMKEKGDIPEGYSVSREKKERFSLILESASTNQTSMYLCASSFPSGLFANTGELFFGEGSRLTVL.

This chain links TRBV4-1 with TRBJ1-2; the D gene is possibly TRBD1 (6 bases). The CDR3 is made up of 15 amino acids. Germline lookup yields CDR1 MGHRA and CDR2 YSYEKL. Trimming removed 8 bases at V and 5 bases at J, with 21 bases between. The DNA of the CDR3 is TGCGCCAGCTCCCCTAGGGACACCTCGGGATATGGCTACACCTTC. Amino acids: CASSPRDTSGYGYTF.

The CDR3, as DNA: TGTGCCAGTAGAAGTGGTACAGGGAACTATGGCTACACCTTC. Its translation is CASRSGTGNYGYTF. The J gene is TRBJ1-2, the V gene TRBV19; maybe TRBD1 (6 bases). Germline V CDR1 and CDR2: LNHDA, SQIVND (reference sequence). There are 14 residues in the CDR3. Between the trimmed V and J ends, which lost 6 bases and 2 bases, there was a span of 13 bases.

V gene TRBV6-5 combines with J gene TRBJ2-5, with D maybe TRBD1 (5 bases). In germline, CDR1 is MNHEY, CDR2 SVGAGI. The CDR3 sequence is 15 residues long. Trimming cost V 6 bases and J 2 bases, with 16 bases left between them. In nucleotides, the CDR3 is TGTGCCAGCAGAAGAACGACAGCCTTTCAAGAGACCCAGTACTTC. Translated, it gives CASRRTTAFQETQYF.

The CDR3 bases are TGTGCCAGCAGTTACCTTCCAGGGGGCGAGCAGTACGTC. Translation: CASSYLPGGEQYV. The chain couples TRBV6-5 to TRBJ2-7; 7 bases map to TRBD1. The V gene's germline CDR1 is MNHEY and CDR2 SVGAGI. The J segment lost 6 bases and the V segment lost 2 bases, leaving 4 bases of the junction unmatched. The CDR3 extends over 13 amino acids.

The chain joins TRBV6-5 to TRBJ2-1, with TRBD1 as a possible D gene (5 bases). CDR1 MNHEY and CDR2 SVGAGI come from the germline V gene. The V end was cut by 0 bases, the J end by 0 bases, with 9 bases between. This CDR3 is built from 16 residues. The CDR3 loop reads CASSYSEGVSYNEQFF. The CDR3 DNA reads TGTGCCAGCAGTTACTCGGAAGGGGTCTCCTACAATGAGCAGTTCTTC.

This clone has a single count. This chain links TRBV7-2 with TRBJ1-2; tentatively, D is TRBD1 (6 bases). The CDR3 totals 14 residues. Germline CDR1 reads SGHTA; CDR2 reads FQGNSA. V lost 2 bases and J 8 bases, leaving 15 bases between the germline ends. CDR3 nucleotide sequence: TGTGCCAGCAGCTTAACCCCGGGACAAGGCGGCTACACCTTC. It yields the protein CASSLTPGQGGYTF. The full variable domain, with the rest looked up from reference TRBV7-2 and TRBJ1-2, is GAGVSQSPSNKVTEKGKDVELRCDPISGHTALYWYRQSLGQGLEFLIYFQGNSAPDKSGLPSDRFSAERTGGSVSTLTIQRTQQEDSAVYLCASSLTPGQGGYTFGSGTRLTVV.

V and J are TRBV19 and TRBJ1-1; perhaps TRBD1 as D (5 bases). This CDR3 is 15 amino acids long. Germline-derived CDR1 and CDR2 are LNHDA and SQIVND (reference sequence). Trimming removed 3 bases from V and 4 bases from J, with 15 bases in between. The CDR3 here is CASSINGGGGTEAFF. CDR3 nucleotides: TGTGCCAGTAGTATTAATGGGGGGGGAGGCACTGAAGCTTTCTTT.

CDR3 region: CASSRGLAGAGETQYF. For the CDR3, the DNA is TGTGCCAGTAGTAGAGGACTAGCGGGGGCGGGGGAGACCCAGTACTTC. The rearrangement uses TRBV19 and TRBJ2-5; 13 bases agree with TRBD2. CDR1 is LNHDA, CDR2 SQIVND, per germline (reference sequence). The CDR3 consists of 16 residues. The V segment lost 4 bases and the J segment 5 bases; nucleotides outside the gene matches: 7.

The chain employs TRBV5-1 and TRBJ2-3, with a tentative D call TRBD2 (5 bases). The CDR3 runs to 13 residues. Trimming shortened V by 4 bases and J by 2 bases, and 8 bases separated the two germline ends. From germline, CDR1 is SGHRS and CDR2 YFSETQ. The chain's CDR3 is CASSSGFTDTQYF. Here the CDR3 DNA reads TGCGCCAGCAGCAGCGGATTCACAGATACGCAGTATTTT.

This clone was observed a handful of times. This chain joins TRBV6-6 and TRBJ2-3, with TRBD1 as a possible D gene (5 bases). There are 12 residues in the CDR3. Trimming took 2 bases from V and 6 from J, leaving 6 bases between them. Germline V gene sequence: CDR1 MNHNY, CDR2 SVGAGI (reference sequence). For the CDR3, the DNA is TGTGCCAGCAGTTACAAGGGGGATACGCAGTATTTT. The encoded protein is CASSYKGDTQYF.

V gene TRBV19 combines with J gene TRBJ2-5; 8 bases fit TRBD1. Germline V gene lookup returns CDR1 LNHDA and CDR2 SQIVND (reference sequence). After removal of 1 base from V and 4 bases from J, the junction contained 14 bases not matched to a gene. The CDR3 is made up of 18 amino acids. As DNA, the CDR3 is TGTGCCAGTAGTATAGGGACAGGGTTTGTCTTCGTTGGAGAGACCCAGTACTTC. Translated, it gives CASSIGTGFVFVGETQYF.

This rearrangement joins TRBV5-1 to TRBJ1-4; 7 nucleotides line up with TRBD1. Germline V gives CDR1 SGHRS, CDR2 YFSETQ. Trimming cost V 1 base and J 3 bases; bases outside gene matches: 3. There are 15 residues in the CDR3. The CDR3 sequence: CASSLFGTANEKLFF. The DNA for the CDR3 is TGCGCCAGCAGCTTGTTCGGGACAGCTAATGAAAAACTGTTTTTT.

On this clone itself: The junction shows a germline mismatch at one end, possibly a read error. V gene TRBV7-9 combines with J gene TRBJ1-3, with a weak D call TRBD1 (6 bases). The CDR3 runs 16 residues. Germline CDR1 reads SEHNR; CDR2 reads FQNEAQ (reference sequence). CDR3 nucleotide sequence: TGTTCCAGCAGCCACTCATGGACAGTAGAGGGAAACACCATATATTTT. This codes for CSSSHSWTVEGNTIYF. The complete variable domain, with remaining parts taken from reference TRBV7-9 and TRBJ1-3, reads DTGVSQNPRHKITKRGQNVTFRCDPISEHNRLYWYRQTLGQGPEFLTYFQNEAQLEKSRLLSDRFSAERPKGSFSTLEIQRTEQGDSAMYLCSSSHSWTVEGNTIYFGEGSWLTVV.

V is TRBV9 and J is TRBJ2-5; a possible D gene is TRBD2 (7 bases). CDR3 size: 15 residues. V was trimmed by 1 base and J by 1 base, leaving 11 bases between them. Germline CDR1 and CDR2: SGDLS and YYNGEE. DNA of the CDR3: TGTGCCAGCAGCGTAAATGCGGGGGCCCAAGAGACCCAGTACTTC. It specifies CASSVNAGAQETQYF.

Here the CDR3 reads CASSPGDSRFAEAFF. CDR3 nucleotides: TGCGCCAGCAGCCCCGGCGACAGCAGGTTTGCTGAAGCTTTCTTT. The chain couples TRBV5-1 to TRBJ1-1, with a possible D match to TRBD1 (5 bases). Between the trimmed V and J ends, which lost 4 bases and 6 bases, there was a span of 19 bases. CDR1 is SGHRS and CDR2 is YFSETQ in the germline V gene. This CDR3 is 15 amino acids long.